Below are 10 T cell receptor beta chains sequenced from a single sample in a study of blood T cell repertoires in COVID-19. The assay was immunoSEQ multiplex PCR, and TCRdb's table has in-frame clones only and misses some. The table has 140,000 to 150,000 clones, 85% seen once. Sample: peripheral blood. All receptors derive from a woman in her thirties or forties with active or convalescent COVID-19.

This clone was counted a few times. The V gene is TRBV6-5, the J gene TRBJ2-6; TRBD1 aligns across 9 bases. The CDR3 is 15 amino acids. V shed 6 bases and J 1 base; nucleotides not matched to a gene: 1. The V gene's germline CDR1 is MNHEY and CDR2 SVGAGI. CDR3 sequence: CASRTGGSGANVLTF. The CDR3 region has the DNA TGTGCCAGCAGGACAGGGGGGTCTGGGGCCAACGTCCTGACTTTC.

The chain couples TRBV11-3 to TRBJ1-1, with D perhaps TRBD1 (5 bases). Germline-derived CDR1 and CDR2 are SGHNT and YENEEA. CDR3 length: 15 residues. V was trimmed by 1 base and J by 6 bases, leaving 15 bases between them. The CDR3 nucleotides read TGTGCCAGCAGCTTAGGGGGGGTACAGTCGGCTGAAGCTTTCTTT. This encodes CASSLGGVQSAEAFF. Complete variable domain (other parts from reference TRBV11-3 and TRBJ1-1): EAGVVQSPRYKIIEKKQPVAFWCNPISGHNTLYWYLQNLGQGPELLIRYENEEAVDDSQLPKDRFSAERLKGVDSTLKIQPAELGDSAVYLCASSLGGVQSAEAFFGQGTRLTVV.

A single count supports this clone. The rearrangement uses TRBV6-2 or TRBV6-3 and TRBJ2-7, with D perhaps matching TRBD1 (6 bases). V was pared by 5 bases and J by 6 bases, with 8 bases between. Germline CDR1 is MNHEY and CDR2 is SVGEGT. The CDR3 contains 11 residues. CDR3 nucleotides: TGTGCCAGCAGTCAGGGGATCGAGCAGTACTTC. The encoded protein is CASSQGIEQYF.

V is TRBV12-3 or TRBV12-4 and J is TRBJ2-2; a possible D gene is TRBD1 (6 bases). V dropped 6 bases and J dropped 5 bases, with 10 bases sitting between them. The CDR3 totals 13 residues. DNA for the CDR3: TGTGCCAGCAGGAAAACAGGGACCGGGGAGCTGTTTTTT. Translation: CASRKTGTGELFF.

The chain combines TRBV5-6 with TRBJ2-1, with 7 bases identical to TRBD2. CDR1 SGHDT and CDR2 YYEEEE come from the germline V gene. CDR3 length equals 16 residues. With V trimmed by 4 bases and J by 6 bases, 13 bases remained unmatched. The CDR3, as DNA: TGTGCCAGCAGCCCCCGTCTCGGGGGGTTCGGCAATGAGCAGTTCTTC. Its translation: CASSPRLGGFGNEQFF.

V gene TRBV29-1 combines with J gene TRBJ1-5; tentatively, D is TRBD1 (6 bases). CDR3 size: 14 residues. V was cut by 1 base and J by 5 bases, with 12 bases left in between. The V gene's germline CDR1 is SQVTM and CDR2 ANQGSEA. CDR3 sequence (DNA): TGCAGCGTTGAAGGACAGGACGCGTATCAGCCCCAGCATTTT. Amino acid sequence: CSVEGQDAYQPQHF.

This chain joins TRBV30 and TRBJ1-2, with a tentative D call TRBD1 (6 bases). The V end lost 5 bases, the J end lost 3 bases, and 10 bases lay between the germline ends. CDR1 is GTSNPN, CDR2 SVGIG, per germline (reference sequence). CDR3 length: 12 residues. The CDR3 protein is CAWGNRDYGYTF. The DNA for the CDR3 is TGTGCCTGGGGAAACAGGGACTATGGCTACACCTTC. The complete variable domain, with remaining parts taken from reference TRBV30 and TRBJ1-2, reads SQTIHQWPATLVQPVGSPLSLECTVEGTSNPNLYWYRQAAGRGLQLLFYSVGIGQISSEVPQNLSASRPQDRQFILSSKKLLLSDSGFYLCAWGNRDYGYTFGSGTRLTVV.

In this sample, this clone turned up a few times. The chain recombines TRBV19 with TRBJ1-5; 8 nucleotides line up with TRBD1. V trimming: 9 bases; J trimming: 1 base; junction bases outside the gene matches: 2. CDR1 is LNHDA, CDR2 SQIVND, per germline (reference sequence). The CDR3 covers 13 residues. CDR3 sequence reads: CARDRESNQPQHF. The CDR3, as DNA: TGTGCCAGGGACAGGGAAAGCAATCAGCCCCAGCATTTT.

At least ten counts were recorded for this clone. The rearrangement uses TRBV19 and TRBJ2-5; 7 nucleotides align to TRBD1. This CDR3 region has 13 residues. After removal of 3 bases from V and 5 bases from J, the junction contained 3 bases not matched to a gene. CDR1 is LNHDA, CDR2 SQIVND, per germline (reference sequence). CDR3 in amino acids: CASSIMDRETQYF. CDR3 DNA sequence: TGTGCCAGTAGTATTATGGACAGGGAGACCCAGTACTTC.

CDR3 bases: TGTGCCAGCTCACCCACCGGGGTGAGGGCAAATGAAAAACTGTTTTTT. Residues: CASSPTGVRANEKLFF. This sequence joins TRBV18 and TRBJ1-4; the D is unclear. The CDR3 consists of 16 residues. Germline V CDR1 and CDR2: KGHSH, LQKENI. V was pared by 3 bases and J by 5 bases, with 16 bases between. Drawing the rest from reference TRBV18 and TRBJ1-4, the complete variable domain is NAGVMQNPRHLVRRRGQEARLRCSPMKGHSHVYWYRQLPEEGLKFMVYLQKENIIDESGMPKERFSAEFPKEGPSILRIQQVVRGDSAAYFCASSPTGVRANEKLFFGSGTQLSVL.